This passage covers 9 T cell receptor beta chains from one sample sequenced in a study of OX40 agonist ivuxolimab in advanced cancers. TCRdb's table, derived via immunoSEQ multiplex PCR, lists solely in-frame clones and lacks some. The sample has 55,000 to 90,000 clones, 70% to 90% seen once. Sequenced here: CD4+ or CD8+ T cells sorted from blood, sampled in a trial of the OX40 agonist ivuxolimab. Receptors were obtained from an adult with an advanced solid tumor such as melanoma, head and neck, liver or kidney cancer.

V and J are TRBV5-8 and TRBJ2-7, with 14 bases matching TRBD2. This CDR3 is 17 amino acids long. The germline CDR1 and CDR2 sequences are SGHTS and YDEGEE. V trimming: 3 bases; J trimming: 7 bases; junction bases outside the gene matches: 12. The CDR3 DNA is TGTGCCAGCAGCTCGACTACGACTAGCGGGAGGGCCCGGGAGCAGTACTTC. Amino acids: CASSSTTTSGRAREQYF.

The count of this clone is one. The CDR3 is CASSSVTGTGRGETQYF. For the CDR3, the DNA is TGTGCCAGCAGTTCGGTAACCGGGACAGGGCGGGGGGAGACCCAGTACTTC. The rearrangement joins TRBV28 to TRBJ2-5; 9 nucleotides match TRBD1. The CDR3 runs 17 residues. CDR1 is MDHEN and CDR2 is SYDVKM in the germline V gene. J was trimmed by 5 bases and V by 4 bases; bases with no gene match: 14.

V and J are TRBV2 and TRBJ1-2, with D perhaps TRBD1 (5 bases). With 6 bases removed from V and 4 bases from J, the gap between germline ends came to 18 bases. The length of the CDR3 is 15 residues. Per germline, CDR1 SNHLY and CDR2 FYNNEI. The CDR3 here is CASSLGEGLSYGYTF. The CDR3, as DNA: TGTGCCAGCAGCTTAGGGGAGGGACTCAGCTATGGCTACACCTTC.

This sequence joins TRBV28 and TRBJ1-5; 7 nucleotides line up with TRBD1. Germline V lookup: CDR1 MDHEN, CDR2 SYDVKM. Trimming at V came to 6 bases and at J to 6 bases, leaving 5 bases not matched to a gene. This CDR3 spans 13 amino acids. CDR3 protein: CASRTTGIQPQHF. CDR3 bases: TGTGCCAGCAGGACGACAGGGATTCAGCCCCAGCATTTT. Full variable domain (outside the CDR3, taken from reference TRBV28 and TRBJ1-5): DVKVTQSSRYLVKRTGEKVFLECVQDMDHENMFWYRQDPGLGLRLIYFSYDVKMKEKGDIPEGYSVSREKKERFSLILESASTNQTSMYLCASRTTGIQPQHFGDGTRLSIL.

The chain combines TRBV19 with TRBJ1-4, with D hard to call. CDR3 length: 11 residues. V was trimmed by 1 base and J by 7 bases, leaving 1 base between them. Germline V lookup: CDR1 LNHDA, CDR2 SQIVND (reference sequence). The chain's CDR3 is CASSIGEKLFF. The CDR3 DNA follows: TGTGCCAGTAGTATAGGTGAAAAACTGTTTTTT.

The chain uses TRBV2 and TRBJ2-5; 11 nucleotides agree with TRBD2. Germline loops: CDR1 SNHLY, CDR2 FYNNEI. Trimming at V came to 7 bases and at J to 3 bases, leaving 10 bases not matched to a gene. This CDR3 has 16 amino acids. CDR3 protein: CASKRGTSGDKETQYF. CDR3 nucleotides: TGTGCCAGCAAAAGAGGGACTAGCGGAGACAAAGAGACCCAGTACTTC. The full variable domain, rest sourced from reference TRBV2 and TRBJ2-5, is EPEVTQTPSHQVTQMGQEVILRCVPISNHLYFYWYRQILGQKVEFLVSFYNNEISEKSEIFDDQFSVERPDGSNFTLKIRSTKLEDSAMYFCASKRGTSGDKETQYFGPGTRLLVL.

The rearrangement joins TRBV5-1 to TRBJ1-1; D unclear. The germline CDR1 and CDR2 sequences are SGHRS and YFSETQ. CDR3 size: 17 residues. V lost 4 bases and J 1 base, leaving 20 bases between the germline ends. CDR3 nucleotides: TGCGCCAGCAGCCCTTGGGGTGGGAGAACGTCGAACACTGAAGCTTTCTTT. Its translation: CASSPWGGRTSNTEAFF.

This clone occurred once. The chain links TRBV7-9 to TRBJ1-6; D gene unclear. Germline assignment: CDR1 SEHNR and CDR2 FQNEAQ (reference sequence). The V end was cut by 0 bases, the J end by 5 bases, with 5 bases between. The CDR3 totals 14 residues. The CDR3: CASSLAGDNSPLHF. Written as DNA, the CDR3 is TGTGCCAGCAGCTTAGCTGGGGATAATTCACCCCTCCACTTT.

This clone has just a few counts. The CDR3 coding sequence is TGTGCCTGGAGGGCCAAGGGGGCCAGGGGTCAGCCCCAGCATTTT. This sequence encodes CAWRAKGARGQPQHF. V usage is TRBV30 and J usage is TRBJ1-5, with 7 bases aligning to TRBD1. Germline V lookup: CDR1 GTSNPN, CDR2 SVGIG (reference sequence). The CDR3 is made up of 15 amino acids. Germline trimming cut 3 bases from V and 6 bases from J; bases unmatched to any gene: 11. The variable domain in full, with the rest retrieved from reference TRBV30 and TRBJ1-5, is SQTIHQWPATLVQPVGSPLSLECTVEGTSNPNLYWYRQAAGRGLQLLFYSVGIGQISSEVPQNLSASRPQDRQFILSSKKLLLSDSGFYLCAWRAKGARGQPQHFGDGTRLSIL.